This record looks at one T cell receptor beta chain sequence and its context. This entry is derived from a study of blood T cell repertoires in COVID-19. The wider study: T cells, B-cell-depleted T cells, or PBMCs provided the cDNA or gDNA that served as material.

In the authors' methods: Estimation of nucleated cell counts relied on the amplification of reference gene primers. Profiled with immunoSEQ multiplex PCR; TCRdb holds only in-frame clones, not every one. The V and J calls and clone size were taken over from that table, and D and trimming were inferred from the DNA. Here the sample spans over 150,000 clones, 90% being singletons. The V gene's germline CDR1 is SGHNT and CDR2 YENEEA. With 1 base clipped from V and 5 bases from J, the junction kept 9 bases outside the gene matches. The CDR3 consists of 16 residues. J is TRBJ2-3 and V is TRBV11-3; 7 nucleotides align to TRBD2. Sequenced input: peripheral blood. The receptor was isolated from a man aged 50 to 60 with acute or convalescent COVID-19. CDR3: CASSLGGREAGDTQYF. CDR3 nucleotides: TGTGCCAGCAGCTTAGGAGGACGGGAGGCGGGAGATACGCAGTATTTT.